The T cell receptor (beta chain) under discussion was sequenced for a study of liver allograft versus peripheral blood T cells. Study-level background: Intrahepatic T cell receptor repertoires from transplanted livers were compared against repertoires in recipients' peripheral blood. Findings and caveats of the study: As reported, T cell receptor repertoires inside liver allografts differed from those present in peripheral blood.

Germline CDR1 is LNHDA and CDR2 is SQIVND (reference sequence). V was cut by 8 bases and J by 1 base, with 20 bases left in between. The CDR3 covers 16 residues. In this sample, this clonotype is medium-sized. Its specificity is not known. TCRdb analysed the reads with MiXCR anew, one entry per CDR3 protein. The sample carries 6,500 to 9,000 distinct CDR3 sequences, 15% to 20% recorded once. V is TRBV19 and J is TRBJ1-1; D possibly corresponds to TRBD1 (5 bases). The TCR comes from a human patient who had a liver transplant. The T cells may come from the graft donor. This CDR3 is CASYGMGRGGNTEAFF. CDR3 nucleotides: TGTGCCAGTTACGGTATGGGGAGGGGTGGGAACACTGAAGCTTTCTTT.